This is a list of T cell receptor beta chains from one sample in a study of CD8 T cells in ankylosing spondylitis. TCRdb itself ran the 5' RACE reads through MiXCR, one entry per CDR3 protein. This sample has some 240,000 distinct CDR3 sequences; roughly a quarter occur once, and the top ten carry approximately 0.61%. The specimen sequenced was blood, either unsorted or a sorted T cell fraction (not recorded which). Every receptor here comes from a male donor with ankylosing spondylitis or in good health (not recorded which). CDR3s include the opening cysteine and the closing phenylalanine or tryptophan. D genes are given only for firm matches.

d_gene,v_gene,CDR3aa
TRBD1,TRBV29-1,CSVRWDRDVDTQYF
-,TRBV5-5,CASSTGQFTGELFF
-,TRBV20-1,CSASVGNEQYF
-,TRBV12-3/TRBV12-4,CASSLWQQETQYF
TRBD1,TRBV12-3/TRBV12-4,CASSYQGGVAFF
-,TRBV20-1,CSARGSSYEQYF
TRBD1,TRBV7-2,CAGTGTGGLEAFF
TRBD2,TRBV7-8,CASTLGGGSNEQFF
TRBD1,TRBV20-1,CSARSRQGYSYEQYF
-,TRBV20-1,CSATYTPSRGTDTQYF
TRBD2,TRBV27,CASSFGGGAFPDTGELFF
-,TRBV12-3/TRBV12-4,CASSPSTGYEQYF
-,TRBV20-1,CSARNYLSGANVLTF
-,TRBV10-3,CAISEGNPTYEQYF
TRBD1,TRBV20-1,CSATGTGNTEAFF
-,TRBV4-2,CASSQGTDRPYEQYF
TRBD1,TRBV5-1,CASSPGTGDSYEQYF
TRBD2,TRBV11-2,CASSPDKGGTSGTDTQYF
TRBD1,TRBV29-1,CSGATGGWETQYF
TRBD2,TRBV28,CASSFWLAGTRGNEQFF
TRBD1,TRBV6-1,CASSRTGGVQYF
-,TRBV20-1,CSANKRGGADTQYF
TRBD2,TRBV5-1,CASTSGGAMETQYF
-,TRBV3-1,CASSQTGPQGDEQYF
TRBD1,TRBV12-3/TRBV12-4,CATRDRENTEAFF
-,TRBV6-5,CASSYLWNTGELFF
TRBD1,TRBV7-6,CASSLEGALFGSNAIEKLFF
TRBD1,TRBV20-1,CSAEDRGLRTDTQYF
-,TRBV20-1,CSASVVNNSPLHF
TRBD2,TRBV2,CTLSRTSGGSRLTDTQYF
-,TRBV27,CASSPLSRTWTQYF
-,TRBV24-1,CATSDSSHLYEQYF
-,TRBV2,CASSEYETQYF
-,TRBV20-1,CSASGGRNTGELFF
-,TRBV11-2,CASSLEEGHSYEQYF
TRBD1,TRBV3-1,CASSLGQGAFF
-,TRBV29-1,CSVGAGHLRRDTQYF